Given below is one T cell receptor beta chain in context. The data belong to a study of blood T cell repertoires in COVID-19. With 6 bases removed from V and 7 bases from J, the gap between germline ends came to 21 bases. CDR1 and CDR2 from the germline V gene are SNHLY and FYNNEI. The CDR3 is made up of 16 amino acids. In the original workflow: Reference gene primers were amplified, and this amplification served to estimate nucleated cell counts. Some clones are missing from TCRdb's copy, which holds only in-frame ones; the method was immunoSEQ multiplex PCR. V and J calls and clone size come straight from that table; D and trimming were deduced from the DNA. The profile shows roughly 73,000 clones, 89% of them singletons.

This rearrangement joins TRBV2 to TRBJ1-4; a weak D match, TRBD1 (5 bases). Sequencing input: peripheral blood. This receptor was identified in a man older than 75 with acute or convalescent COVID-19. The CDR3 nucleotides are TGTGCCAGCAGGGACCGGGACTTGCCTCTGGGTGAAAAACTGTTTTTT. Translating it yields CASRDRDLPLGEKLFF. The entire variable domain, with the rest obtained from reference TRBV2 and TRBJ1-4, is as follows: EPEVTQTPSHQVTQMGQEVILRCVPISNHLYFYWYRQILGQKVEFLVSFYNNEISEKSEIFDDQFSVERPDGSNFTLKIRSTKLEDSAMYFCASRDRDLPLGEKLFFGSGTQLSVL.